This T cell receptor (beta chain) is from a study of blood T cell repertoires in COVID-19. Clones were read by immunoSEQ multiplex PCR, and TCRdb kept only the in-frame ones, dropping some. This table holds about 210,000 clones, around 90% found once. This CDR3 is 14 amino acids long. V was pared by 8 bases and J by 3 bases, with 3 bases of the junction left unmatched. The germline V gene has CDR1 WSHSY and CDR2 SAAADI. The V call is TRBV10-2, the J call TRBJ2-1; 11 positions match TRBD2. The sequenced material came from peripheral blood. The source is a man aged 18 to 30 with active or convalescent COVID-19. The CDR3: CASRTSGSYNEQFF. The CDR3 DNA sequence: TGCGCCAGCCGTACTAGCGGGAGCTACAATGAGCAGTTCTTC.